One T cell receptor (beta chain) is described in this entry. Sequencing used immunoSEQ multiplex PCR; TCRdb keeps in-frame clones, though not all of them. The sample consists of fewer than 300,000 clones, roughly 85% of them appearing once. Germline loops: CDR1 SGDLS, CDR2 YYNGEE. Trimming removed 4 bases from V and 6 bases from J; junction bases left unmatched: 4. This CDR3 is built from 13 residues. This sample is drawn from a study of blood T cell repertoires in COVID-19. This clonotype was sampled from a young woman with acute or convalescent COVID-19. What was sequenced was peripheral blood. The chain combines TRBV9 with TRBJ1-2; TRBD1 aligns across 9 bases. CDR3 DNA sequence: TGTGCCAGCAGCCCGAGGACAGGGGATGGCTACACCTTC. Translation: CASSPRTGDGYTF.